This note documents a single T cell receptor (beta chain) sequence. No antigen is known for it. The data are from a study of PD-L1 blockade in urothelial cancer. On the study more broadly: Bladder-origin urothelial cancer in males described twenty-five of the 29 patients. Analyses were performed on blood at 3 weeks after treatment start (the second dose) and at 6 weeks. Findings and caveats of the study: Sub-median blood TCR clonality before treatment predicted longer survival.

Germline V gene data show CDR1 as SGHNT and CDR2 as YYREEE (reference sequence). The V end was cut by 6 bases, the J end by 7 bases, with 25 bases between. The CDR3 contains 17 residues. Time point indicated: pretreatment peripheral blood. The repertoire was sequenced with immunoSEQ multiplex PCR; TCRdb's copy has only in-frame clones and lacks some. The table records about 95,000 clones, roughly 89% of them present only once. Sample: PBMCs, taken around atezolizumab (anti-PD-L1) treatment. The rearrangement links TRBV5-4 to TRBJ1-4; tentative D call: TRBD1 (5 bases). The sequence was obtained from a man in his 60s with urothelial cancer. The CDR3 DNA reads as TGTGCCAGCACCCAGAGCCGGGGGAGCGGTCAGGCTGAAAAACTGTTTTTT. Its translation is CASTQSRGSGQAEKLFF.